The 17 T cell receptor beta chains below come from one sample, sequenced in a study of blood T cell repertoires in COVID-19. Only in-frame clones appear in the TCRdb table, and some are missing; sequencing was by immunoSEQ multiplex PCR. The sample yields some 700,000 clones, more than 80% seen once. The source material was peripheral blood. The receptor source for this set is a woman in her late teens or twenties with acute or convalescent COVID-19.

The gene calls are TRBV19 and TRBJ1-5; the D gene is possibly TRBD1 (6 bases). V dropped 2 bases and J dropped 3 bases, with 11 bases sitting between them. Germline V gives CDR1 LNHDA, CDR2 SQIVND (reference sequence). The CDR3 runs to 15 residues. This CDR3 is CASSIRQGINQPQHF. The CDR3 nucleotides read TGTGCCAGTAGTATAAGGCAGGGGATCAATCAGCCCCAGCATTTT.

Written as DNA, the CDR3 is TGTGCTAGTGGGACAGGGGGGAAAAACATTCAGTACTTC. Protein: CASGTGGKNIQYF. This chain joins TRBV12-5 and TRBJ2-4; TRBD1 agrees at 9 bases. This CDR3 contains 13 residues. The germline V gene encodes CDR1 LGHNT and CDR2 FRNRAP. Trimming removed 6 bases from V and 4 bases from J; junction bases left unmatched: 1.

The chain joins TRBV6-5 to TRBJ1-4; D perhaps matches TRBD1 (5 bases). CDR3 length equals 14 residues. V lost 6 bases, J lost 8 bases, and 16 bases lay in between. Germline assignment: CDR1 MNHEY and CDR2 SVGAGI. The CDR3 is CASRQGLGPEKLFF. The CDR3 coding sequence is TGTGCCAGCAGGCAGGGTTTGGGCCCCGAAAAACTGTTTTTT.

This clone has a single count. The chain joins TRBV6-1 to TRBJ1-5; TRBD1 matches 7 bases. This CDR3 has 15 residues. V shed 2 bases, J shed 7 bases, and the junction held 8 bases outside the gene matches. Germline V gives CDR1 MNHNS, CDR2 SASEGT. CDR3 protein: CASSETQGVWQPQHF. The CDR3 bases are TGTGCCAGCAGTGAAACCCAGGGGGTCTGGCAGCCCCAGCATTTT.

The rearrangement joins TRBV11-3 to TRBJ2-3, with TRBD1 matching over 7 bases. CDR1 is SGHNT and CDR2 is YENEEA in the germline V gene. The trim removed 5 bases at V and 2 bases at J, leaving 7 bases unmatched. The CDR3 covers 15 residues. The CDR3 bases are TGTGCCAGCAGCACCCGGGACAGCGACACAGATACGCAGTATTTT. This codes for CASSTRDSDTDTQYF.

This clone was seen a single time. The chain employs TRBV24-1 and TRBJ2-1, with 9 bases that match TRBD1. The CDR3 totals 14 residues. Looked up from germline, CDR1 is KGHDR and CDR2 is SFDVKD. V lost 7 bases and J lost 8; bases outside the gene matches: 8. Here the CDR3 reads CATRKSGQGYEQFF. Written as DNA, the CDR3 is TGTGCCACCAGGAAGTCGGGACAGGGTTATGAGCAGTTCTTC.

The chain uses TRBV19 and TRBJ1-2, with D unclear. Deletions cut 5 bases from V and 2 bases from J, with 6 bases between. The CDR3 is 12 amino acids. Germline loops: CDR1 LNHDA, CDR2 SQIVND (reference sequence). In DNA form, the CDR3 reads TGTGCCAGTAGTTTACGGAACTATGGCTACACCTTC. The encoded protein is CASSLRNYGYTF.

Written as DNA, the CDR3 is TGTGCCAGCTCACCAAATCAGCGGGGGGGCGTTGAGCAGTTCTTC. Protein product: CASSPNQRGGVEQFF. The V and J genes are TRBV18 and TRBJ2-1; 10 bases agree with TRBD2. The CDR3 sequence is 15 residues long. Trimming removed 2 bases from V and 9 bases from J; junction bases left unmatched: 7. Per germline, CDR1 KGHSH and CDR2 LQKENI.

The V and J genes are TRBV30 and TRBJ1-2, with 9 nucleotides matching TRBD1. This CDR3 has 17 residues. Germline loops: CDR1 GTSNPN, CDR2 SVGIG (reference sequence). Germline trimming cut 0 bases from V and 2 bases from J; bases unmatched to any gene: 10. CDR3 in amino acids: CAWSVLTGGSSNYGYTF. The CDR3 DNA reads as TGTGCCTGGAGTGTGCTTACAGGGGGCAGCTCAAACTATGGCTACACCTTC.

The CDR3 nucleotides are TGTGCCAGCAGCCCTACAGGGGTTCCTCCCTATACCAATGGCTACACCTTC. This translates into CASSPTGVPPYTNGYTF. The J gene is TRBJ1-2, the V gene TRBV13, with 7 bases identical to TRBD1. The J segment lost 6 bases and the V segment lost 5 bases, leaving 18 bases of the junction unmatched. The germline CDR1 and CDR2 sequences are PRHDT and FYEKMQ (reference sequence). The CDR3 contains 17 residues.

On this clone itself: Other nucleotide sequences from this sample produce the same CDR3. The rearrangement uses TRBV24-1 and TRBJ1-2; 8 bases are shared with TRBD1. The CDR3 consists of 14 residues. CDR1 and CDR2 (germline): KGHDR, SFDVKD. Unmatched junction bases numbered 2, after V lost 2 bases and J lost 4 bases. Here the CDR3 reads CATSDSDRGYGYTF. The CDR3 DNA reads as TGTGCCACCAGTGATTCCGACAGGGGCTATGGCTACACCTTC.

V is TRBV4-1 and J is TRBJ2-7; TRBD1 might be the D (6 bases). The V end lost 0 bases, the J end lost 3 bases, and 9 bases lay between the germline ends. There are 14 residues in the CDR3. The germline V gene encodes CDR1 MGHRA and CDR2 YSYEKL. The CDR3, as DNA: TGCGCCAGCAGCCAAGATCAACAGGGCTACGAGCAGTACTTC. This gives the protein CASSQDQQGYEQYF.

J is TRBJ2-2 and V is TRBV9; 8 bases line up with TRBD2. The CDR3 has 15 amino acids. Looked up from germline, CDR1 is SGDLS and CDR2 is YYNGEE. Trimming took 7 bases from V and 5 from J; bases not matched to a gene: 10. CDR3 coding DNA: TGTGCCAGCCGCGCGGGGGGCCCCAGAACCGGGGAGCTGTTTTTT. Amino acids: CASRAGGPRTGELFF.

This chain connects TRBV6-1 to TRBJ2-7, with 11 bases identical to TRBD2. Germline loops: CDR1 MNHNS, CDR2 SASEGT. The CDR3 is 16 residues long. The V and J ends lost 1 base and 2 bases, in that order; junction bases with no gene match: 4. CDR3 sequence reads: CASSEVSGGGTYEQYF. The CDR3 coding sequence is TGTGCCAGCAGTGAAGTTAGCGGGGGGGGAACCTACGAGCAGTACTTC.

The CDR3 DNA is TGCGCCAGCAGCCCGGGGGACAGGGCAGGCGGCTACACCTTC. Translating gives CASSPGDRAGGYTF. This chain links TRBV5-1 with TRBJ1-2, with 9 nucleotides matching TRBD1. The CDR3 spans 14 residues. V was clipped by 4 bases and J by 8 bases; unmatched bases: 9. Germline V gene data show CDR1 as SGHRS and CDR2 as YFSETQ.

A note on this clone: Within the sample, other DNA sequences also encode this same CDR3. The J gene is TRBJ2-7, the V gene TRBV4-1; possibly TRBD2 for D (5 bases). Trimming cost V 1 base and J 2 bases, with 9 bases left between them. The CDR3 totals 14 residues. CDR1 is MGHRA and CDR2 is YSYEKL in the germline V gene. The CDR3 DNA reads as TGCGCCAGCAGCCAAGGGTCGGGGACCTACGAGCAGTACTTC. Translating gives CASSQGSGTYEQYF.

The rearrangement joins TRBV6-5 to TRBJ1-4, with a possible D match to TRBD1 (6 bases). In germline, CDR1 is MNHEY, CDR2 SVGAGI. Trimming shortened V by 7 bases and J by 7 bases, and 13 bases separated the two germline ends. This CDR3 spans 13 amino acids. Here the CDR3 DNA reads TGTGCCAGCAAACAGGGTGGAGCTGAAAAACTGTTTTTT. Residues: CASKQGGAEKLFF.